The next 3 T cell receptor beta chains were all read from a single sample in a study of vaccination and CD4 T cells after COVID-19. The antigens these receptors bind are not known. The time point is: late sampling 161 to 241 days after vaccination in three convalescent patients. Treatment defined: approximately nine-day PBMC culture with coronavirus spike peptide pools or control peptides (ViraFEST assay). Sequencing of DNA taken from cultured CD4+ T cells relied on the Oncomine TCR Beta short-read assay. TCRdb independently ran MiXCR on the PCR reads; one entry per CDR3 protein. This sample yields about 16,000 distinct CDR3 sequences, of which approximately 50% are seen a single time; about 16% belongs to the top ten. Sequenced here: CD4+ T cells from blood, cultured in vitro, sampled about 7 months after SARS-CoV-2 vaccination. The receptors come from a human donor who had recovered from COVID-19.

This clonotype was recorded a few times. The rearrangement joins TRBV20-1 to TRBJ1-1; the D is unclear. This CDR3 comprises 15 residues. In germline, CDR1 is DFQATT, CDR2 SNEGSKA (reference sequence). Trimming shortened V by 4 bases and J by 1 base, and 16 bases separated the two germline ends. The CDR3 here is CSATRSALKNTEAFF. The CDR3, as DNA: TGCAGTGCTACTCGATCGGCGCTCAAGAACACTGAAGCTTTCTTT.

The chain couples TRBV20-1 to TRBJ2-1; TRBD2 aligns across 7 bases. Germline V gene lookup returns CDR1 DFQATT and CDR2 SNEGSKA (reference sequence). J was trimmed by 7 bases and V by 5 bases; bases with no gene match: 2. The length of the CDR3 is 11 residues. The CDR3 is CSAWGGNEQFF. Here the CDR3 DNA reads TGCAGTGCTTGGGGGGGGAATGAGCAGTTCTTC.

A few counts support this clonotype. The chain uses TRBV11-3 and TRBJ2-7; TRBD2 matches 8 bases. The CDR3 is 15 residues long. Per germline, CDR1 SGHNT and CDR2 YENEEA. With V trimmed by 3 bases and J by 1 base, 5 bases remained unmatched. This chain's CDR3 is CASSFLLAGSYEQYF. The CDR3 DNA is TGTGCCAGCAGCTTCTTGTTAGCGGGATCCTACGAGCAGTACTTC.